The present TCR beta chain was sequenced within a study of cytomegalovirus exposure and HLA in healthy donors (dated by TCRdb to between 2016 and 2019). In the study overall: An earlier analysis of roughly 610 of the donors reported approximately 280 Gb of sequence data and some 110 million unique TCR beta sequences obtained from about 180 million T cells. To predict cytomegalovirus infection status, the study brought together high-throughput TCR immunosequencing, statistical association of individual TCRs with disease status, and machine learning. Because of strong linkage in the cohort, a few DR-DQ haplotypes were treated as single units for association and clustering. An early release covering over 500 HLA-typed donors comprised approximately 300 gigabases of sequencing data and tens of millions of unique TCR sequences. Donor age, sex, ethnicity and CMV serostatus were compiled alongside the repertoire data. A later analysis re-analyzed previously published TCR beta repertoires from approximately 700 donors and added high-resolution HLA genotyping to study TCR occurrence patterns. The study aimed to test whether signatures of past pathogen exposure could be identified by cataloging public T cell receptors. In an earlier analysis of roughly 580 of the donors, high-throughput TCR beta sequencing was used to judge whether each TCR beta V gene segment behaved as functional or pseudogenic. Both class I and class II loci were covered by HLA typing, at four-digit resolution. The number of donors typed differed by locus, with 629-630 for A, B, C, DRB1 and DQB1, roughly 550 for DQA1, 600 to 610 for DPA1, and some 450 for DPB1. Among the approximately 400 genotyped donors, around 81% belonged to the genetic ancestry cluster associated with self-reported Caucasian donors. Using immunosequencing, the study profiled T cell repertoires from around 680 subjects and related those repertoires to cytomegalovirus serostatus. Across 398 genotyped donors of the cohort, an average of about 240,000 unique TCR beta nucleotide sequences per donor were sequenced, and 15% to 20% of those sequences were non-productive. Every discovery cohort repertoire had been produced on one sequencing platform. In a later genetic analysis, genome-wide SNP genotypes for 398 of the 666 donors were used, and that subset was treated as a discovery cohort. Rather than using new phenotypic data, the later analysis identified candidate immune exposures from TCR beta sequences and from how often those sequences occurred across donors. A separate validation cohort of over a hundred different subjects was used in addition to the approximately 700-subject first cohort.

On the study overall, not on this receptor specifically: In both the original and validation cohorts, the classifier was reported to diagnose cytomegalovirus status with high specificity and sensitivity. Several of the top co-occurrence clusters appeared to be linked to parvovirus B19, influenza, CMV and Epstein-Barr virus, according to a later analysis. Presence/absence analyses assumed roughly uniform sequencing depth across donors, an assumption that may not hold. A later genetic analysis associated a missense DCLRE1C variant with V-gene and J-gene trimming of TCR beta chains, and an independent cohort replicated the association. In a later analysis, TCR association rates were found to vary across HLA loci, with the most associated TCRs seen for DRB1 alleles and the fewest for HLA-C alleles. A later analysis associated 17,000 or so TCR beta sequences with specific HLA alleles at a false discovery rate of 0.05. Correlated functional status among segregating V segments might reflect linkage disequilibrium, but an unknown experimental factor could not be ruled out. A cluster of highly shared sequence variants was judged likely to be a technical artifact of the sequencing pipeline. In a later genetic analysis, fewer N-insertions in productive TCRs were reported among donors in an Asian-associated ancestry cluster than the roughly 700-donor mean. A further reported finding was that TCR beta sequences accurately predicted the HLA-A and HLA-B alleles for most subjects in the first cohort. While some public TCRs were present in many individuals, most TCR sequences turned up only very rarely across donors. Because HLA typing was missing for some donors at each locus, association tests included only the typed subset. A few of the identified cytomegalovirus-associated TCR beta chains were confirmed in vitro to be specific for cytomegalovirus antigens. Because counts were too low, 15 to 20 rarely observed V segments, including chromosome 9 orphons, were left out of the earlier analysis of some 600 of the donors. The cohort was sequenced for TCR beta chains only, and without alpha or paired-chain data the features that could be detected were limited. Compared with equally common non-associated chains, HLA-associated TCR beta chains in a later analysis were more clonally expanded and had lower generation probabilities. According to the authors, the approach could potentially be generalized to other disease states and immunological phenotypes. A total of 164 TCR beta chains were listed by the study as associated with cytomegalovirus. According to a later analysis, most CMV-associated TCR beta chains appeared to be HLA-restricted, and the HLA associations seemed to be driven largely by CMV exposure. Because the 87-base-pair reads could not distinguish some IMGT-functional V segments, including TRBV6-2 and TRBV6-3, those segments were excluded. When HLA alleles, especially DR and DQ, strongly co-occurred, attributing TCR associations to individual alleles was difficult. Immune exposure information for the cohort was limited to CMV serostatus. In an earlier analysis of about 550 of the donors, most TCR beta V segments were observed in productive rearrangements about 87% or about 30% of the time, broadly matching IMGT annotations.

V and J are trimmed by 6 bases and 4 bases, and the gene matches miss 8 bases of the junction. The CDR3 numbers 14 residues from cysteine through phenylalanine. Kept here is only the CDR3 DNA, which spans 42 bases and is read in frame from base 1. From the germline V gene (reference sequence), CDR1 is LNHDA and CDR2 is SQIVND. A note on this clone: The specificity of this receptor is unknown. Base qualities are not provided; no much larger clone lies one nucleotide away.

The library was produced with the immunoSEQ multiplex PCR assay. A mixture of 60 forward primers for TCR Vbeta segments and 13 reverse primers for TCR Jbeta segments was used in the multiplex PCR. A multiplex PCR assay on genomic DNA amplified the CDR3 region of rearranged TCR beta genes. On the Illumina HiSeq System, the amplified TCR beta libraries were sequenced as 87-base-pair reads. The original methods were these. In a later analysis, 80 million or so unique TCR beta chains were counted across the 500 to 850 repertoires, and roughly 11 million of these chains were shared by at least two donors. Raw reads were error-corrected and collapsed into unique sequences with a nearest-neighbor algorithm that merged closely related sequences to remove PCR and sequencing errors. CDR3 sequences were aligned to IMGT reference sequences to assign V, D and J gene segments. For a sequence to be retained, a match of at least six nucleotides to both a V gene segment and a J gene segment was required. Rearrangements were classified as productive when the CDR3 lacked stop codons and remained in frame with V and J, and all other rearrangements were classified as non-productive. CDR3 was defined according to IMGT convention as the region running from the second conserved V-encoded cysteine to the conserved J-encoded phenylalanine. In an earlier analysis of around 600 of the donors, sequences lacking an unambiguous match to a single V gene segment were excluded. In an earlier analysis of some 590 of the donors, a V segment was called functional when productive rearrangements were above 56.7%, and segregating when the standard deviation between donors exceeded 5%. A statistical classification framework was built for diagnosing cytomegalovirus status from the catalog of TCR beta chain sequences. V and J gene assignment, in a later analysis, came from comparing TCR nucleotide sequences with IMGT/GENE-DB human TR gene sequences. In a later analysis, CDR3 sequences and most-parsimonious VDJ recombination scenarios were assigned using the TCRdist pipeline. In a later analysis, every TCR beta chain was defined by the combination of its CDR3 amino acid sequence and its V-gene family, and reads without a unique V-gene family were dropped. As a way to deal with suspected cross-contamination and a sequencing artifact, a later analysis dropped hundreds of nucleotide sequences that were highly shared and had low generation probability. A later analysis calculated a clonal expansion index for each public chain from normalized within-repertoire ranks of inferred template counts. A later analysis computed generation probabilities with a VDJ recombination model fitted to out-of-frame rearrangements, and checked the results against IGoR. In a later analysis, TCR-TCR, TCR-HLA and TCR-CMV co-occurrence was scored with hypergeometric tests, and a repertoire-size bias correction was applied to TCR pairs. False discovery rates were estimated in a later analysis by permuting HLA or CMV assignments 20 times. In a later analysis, co-occurring TCRs were grouped using DBSCAN, and TCRdist sequence similarity was added for clustering within HLA-allele-positive subsets. For co-occurrence clustering, repertoires with fewer than 30,000 or more than 120,000 public chains were excluded, along with roughly 5 repertoires with anomalous nucleotide sharing. The clones in this table, taken by TCRdb from immuneACCESS, are in-frame only. Not every clone is retained; where verified, under half of the shortfall comes from an unresolved V gene, and the cause of the rest is unknown. V and J calls and clone size are copied from that table; D and trimming were computed from the DNA. The sample table holds approximately 140,000 clones, of which about 80% were seen once. Approximately 1.8% of the sample comes from the top ten.

The cohort consisted of more than 650 healthy bone marrow donors. At the time of sampling, every cohort member was nominally healthy, though immune exposures that went unrecorded were likely present. The donor tested CMV seronegative, placing the donor among the 350 or so seronegative members of the cohort. Each donor provided a peripheral blood sample, and peripheral blood mononuclear cells were used for TCR beta sequencing. The Qiagen DNeasy Blood Extraction Kit was used to extract genomic DNA from the blood cell samples. The chain links TRBV19 with TRBJ1-2, with 7 bases in between that match TRBD1. The sequenced material came from PBMCs. The clonotype was recovered from a man aged 40-49 years in good health and CMV-seronegative. The DNA sequence follows: TGTGCCAGTAGCGACAGGGCGGACGGCTATGGCTACACCTTC. Translation gives CASSDRADGYGYTF.